This TCR beta chain was captured in a study of monozygotic twins with inflammatory bowel disease. Study-wide findings and caveats: For IBD patients, clonotypes shared with others were fewer than for healthy twins, especially with disease activity. Resolution of different T cell subtypes was not achieved.

The length of the CDR3 is 13 residues. Eight separate reactions for every sample produced the cDNA. TCRalpha along with TCRbeta cDNA was subjected to two nested PCRs lasting roughly 17 and 9 cycles. TCRdb re-called the 5' RACE reads; one entry per CDR3 protein, DNA not given. This table lists tens of thousands of distinct CDR3 sequences. For this clonotype: Its target is unknown.

The TCR was taken from a human donor with ulcerative colitis or Crohn's disease, or a healthy co-twin of an affected twin (not recorded which). The rearrangement joins TRBV21-1 to TRBJ2-3; the D call from TCRdb, TRBD1, cannot be confirmed without DNA. TRBV21-1 is an annotated pseudogene. The specimen sequenced was blood. The CDR3 sequence is CASSARTGDTQYF.